One sample yielded the 6 T cell receptor beta chains listed below, sequenced in a study of regulatory T cells in long-lasting Graves disease. The authors built TCR beta libraries using iRepertoire HTBI primers and Arm-PCR of CDR3 regions. TCRdb independently ran MiXCR on the multiplex PCR reads; one entry per CDR3 protein. This sample carries under 400,000 distinct CDR3 sequences, over 15% of them seen once, and the ten largest clones take 30%. Time point meaning: newly diagnosed GD, antithyroid drugs for less than 3 months. RNA extracted from PBMCs served as the sequencing template. These data also formed part of another study, on T cells in Graves' hyperthyroidism and ophthalmopathy.

The material was peripheral blood mononuclear cells (PBMCs), obtained at new diagnosis, from a patient treated with antithyroid drugs. The source is a middle-aged man with Graves disease.

This clonotype appeared many times. The CDR3 region has the DNA TGTGCTAGTGGTAACGACAGGGGACTAGCGGGGGGGCATTTAAATACGCAGTATTTT. Amino acids: CASGNDRGLAGGHLNTQYF. The chain couples TRBV12-5 to TRBJ2-3; 16 nucleotides align to TRBD2. The trim removed 5 bases at V and 7 bases at J, leaving 15 bases unmatched. The CDR3 has 19 amino acids. Germline V CDR1 and CDR2: LGHNT, FRNRAP.

Ten or more counts support this clonotype. V gene TRBV28 combines with J gene TRBJ2-3; the D is unclear. V lost 5 bases to trimming and J lost 0 bases, with 15 bases between them. The germline V gene encodes CDR1 MDHEN and CDR2 SYDVKM. The CDR3 covers 16 residues. This CDR3 is CASSRLWLASTDTQYF. CDR3 sequence (DNA): TGTGCCAGCAGTCGACTGTGGCTGGCTAGCACAGATACGCAGTATTTT.

The V call is TRBV4-2, the J call TRBJ1-5, with unresolved D. Germline V gene sequence: CDR1 LGHNA, CDR2 YNFKEQ. V was trimmed by 1 base and J by 4 bases, leaving 8 bases between them. The CDR3 consists of 14 residues. The CDR3 region has the DNA TGTGCCAGCAGCCAAGCAGGAGATAATCAGCCCCAGCATTTT. Its translation is CASSQAGDNQPQHF.

On this clonotype itself: At one boundary the junction diverges from the germline segment, which might be a read error. The chain couples TRBV4-1 to TRBJ2-2, with D perhaps matching TRBD2 (6 bases). CDR3 length equals 16 residues. CDR1 MGHRA and CDR2 YSYEKL come from the germline V gene. The CDR3 sequence is CASSPVGRSNTGGLFF. The CDR3 bases are TGCGCCAGCAGCCCCGTGGGACGCTCGAACACCGGGGGGCTGTTTTTT.

Ten or more counts support this clonotype. The J gene is TRBJ1-1, the V gene TRBV7-9; TRBD1 might be the D (5 bases). Germline V gene lookup returns CDR1 SEHNR and CDR2 FQNEAQ (reference sequence). V lost 4 bases to trimming and J lost 3 bases, with 9 bases between them. The CDR3 is 13 residues long. The CDR3 DNA is TGTGCCAGCAGCTCCCAGGGAGACACTGAAGCTTTCTTT. Translation gives CASSSQGDTEAFF.

This clonotype appeared many times. One end of the junction is discordant with germline, which a read error may explain. The V and J genes are TRBV2 and TRBJ2-5; no reliable D call. The CDR3 sequence is 13 residues long. Germline V gene sequence: CDR1 SNHLY, CDR2 FYNNEI. The CDR3 is CASSEDFGLPGFF. The CDR3 region has the DNA TGTGCCAGCAGTGAAGATTTTGGTTTACCCGGGTTCTTC.